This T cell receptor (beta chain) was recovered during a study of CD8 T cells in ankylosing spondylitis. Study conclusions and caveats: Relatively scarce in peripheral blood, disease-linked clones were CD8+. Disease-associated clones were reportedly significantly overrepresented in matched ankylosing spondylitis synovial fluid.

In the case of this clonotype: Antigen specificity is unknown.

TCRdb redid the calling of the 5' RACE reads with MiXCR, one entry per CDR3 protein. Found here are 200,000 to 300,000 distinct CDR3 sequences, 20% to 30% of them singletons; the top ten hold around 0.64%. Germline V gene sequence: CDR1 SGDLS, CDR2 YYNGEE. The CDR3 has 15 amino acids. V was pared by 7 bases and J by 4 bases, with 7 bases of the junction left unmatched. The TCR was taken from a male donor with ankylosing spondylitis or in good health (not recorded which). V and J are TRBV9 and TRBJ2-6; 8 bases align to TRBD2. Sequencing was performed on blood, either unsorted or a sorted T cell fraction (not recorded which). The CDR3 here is CASGGGTSGANVLTF. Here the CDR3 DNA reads TGTGCCAGCGGCGGGGGGACCTCAGGGGCCAACGTCCTGACTTTC.